The 23 T cell receptor beta chains reported below all come from one sample, sequenced in a study of OX40 agonist ivuxolimab in advanced cancers. The method was immunoSEQ multiplex PCR; TCRdb's version includes in-frame clones alone and lacks a portion of them. The profile covers tens of thousands of clones, with approximately 85% appearing a single time and about 30% taken by the ten largest. Sequencing was performed on CD4+ or CD8+ T cells sorted from blood, taken in a trial of the OX40 agonist ivuxolimab. These receptors all stem from an adult with an advanced solid tumor such as melanoma, head and neck, liver or kidney cancer.

This chain connects TRBV11-2 to TRBJ1-3, with D unclear. The CDR3 sequence is 16 residues long. Per the germline V gene, CDR1 is SGHAT and CDR2 is FQNNGV. Trimming pared 5 bases from V and 2 bases from J, leaving 16 bases between. In DNA, the CDR3 is TGTGCCAGCAGCCGCGCGGGGTCCAACCCTGGAAACACCATATATTTT. Protein: CASSRAGSNPGNTIYF. The variable domain in full, with the rest retrieved from reference TRBV11-2 and TRBJ1-3, is EAGVAQSPRYKIIEKRQSVAFWCNPISGHATLYWYQQILGQGPKLLIQFQNNGVVDDSQLPKDRFSAERLKGVDSTLKIQPAKLEDSAVYLCASSRAGSNPGNTIYFGEGSWLTVV.

The chain has TRBV6-1 and TRBJ1-1; 11 bases match TRBD1. The V and J ends lost 4 bases and 6 bases, in that order; junction bases with no gene match: 7. The length of the CDR3 is 15 residues. CDR1 is MNHNS, CDR2 SASEGT, per germline. As DNA, the CDR3 is TGTGCCAGCAGTGTCGGACAGGGGGCTCGAGCTGAAGCTTTCTTT. Its translation is CASSVGQGARAEAFF.

This chain connects TRBV6-5 to TRBJ1-1; 7 bases agree with TRBD1. The length of the CDR3 is 15 residues. V dropped 5 bases and J dropped 4; count of bases not matched to a gene: 10. Germline V gene data show CDR1 as MNHEY and CDR2 as SVGAGI. The CDR3 spells CASSISRGRITEAFF. CDR3 bases: TGTGCCAGCAGTATCTCCAGGGGGAGAATCACTGAAGCTTTCTTT.

This chain joins TRBV19 and TRBJ2-1; D might be TRBD1 (5 bases). The CDR3 has 13 residues. CDR1 and CDR2 from the germline V gene are LNHDA and SQIVND (reference sequence). The germline V and J ends were trimmed by 3 bases and 8 bases, with 11 bases remaining between them. The CDR3 here is CASSMSWGHEQFF. In DNA form, the CDR3 reads TGTGCCAGTAGTATGTCCTGGGGCCATGAGCAGTTCTTC.

V is TRBV7-9 and J is TRBJ1-6; tentative D call: TRBD1 (6 bases). The V gene's germline CDR1 is SEHNR and CDR2 FQNEAQ (reference sequence). V lost 5 bases to trimming and J lost 3 bases, with 11 bases between them. This CDR3 comprises 15 residues. CDR3 loop: CASSERGGYNSPLHF. The CDR3 DNA reads as TGTGCCAGCAGCGAAAGAGGGGGCTATAATTCACCCCTCCACTTT.

The chain carries TRBV9 and TRBJ2-6; D is undetermined. In germline, CDR1 is SGDLS, CDR2 YYNGEE. This CDR3 has 14 amino acids. With 2 bases removed from V and 0 bases from J, the gap between germline ends came to 3 bases. The DNA of the CDR3 is TGTGCCAGCAGCGTTGGCTCTGGGGCCAACGTCCTGACTTTC. Translation gives CASSVGSGANVLTF. Using reference TRBV9 and TRBJ2-6 for the parts outside the CDR3, the full variable domain is DSGVTQTPKHLITATGQRVTLRCSPRSGDLSVYWYQQSLDQGLQFLIQYYNGEERAKGNILERFSAQQFPDLHSELNLSSLELGDSALYFCASSVGSGANVLTFGAGSRLTVL.

V is TRBV29-1 and J is TRBJ2-7, with 9 bases identical to TRBD1. CDR3 length: 17 amino acids. Losses at the gene ends were 4 bases for V and 4 bases for J; bases not matched to a gene: 17. CDR1 and CDR2 from the germline V gene are SQVTM and ANQGSEA. CDR3 region: CSVVYDTEGTGRYEQYF. The DNA of the CDR3 is TGCAGCGTTGTATACGACACGGAGGGGACAGGGAGGTACGAGCAGTACTTC.

This chain connects TRBV4-1 to TRBJ2-3, with D possibly TRBD2 on 7 matching bases. There are 17 residues in the CDR3. Looked up from germline, CDR1 is MGHRA and CDR2 is YSYEKL. The ends were cut back, 4 bases at V and 2 bases at J, with 19 bases in the middle. The CDR3 loop reads CASSPLSGGALTDTQYF. The CDR3 DNA sequence: TGCGCCAGCAGCCCCCTTAGTGGGGGGGCCCTCACAGATACGCAGTATTTT.

This chain uses TRBV2 with TRBJ2-3, with TRBD2 matching 10 bases. J gave up 4 bases and V 2 bases, and 6 bases lay outside the gene matches. From germline, CDR1 is SNHLY and CDR2 FYNNEI. This CDR3 spans 16 amino acids. CDR3 amino acids: CASSEPLAGVSDTQYF. The CDR3 nucleotides are TGTGCCAGCAGTGAACCCCTAGCGGGAGTGTCAGATACGCAGTATTTT.

V gene TRBV27 combines with J gene TRBJ2-2; 10 bases are shared with TRBD2. J gave up 6 bases and V 4 bases, and 8 bases lay outside the gene matches. CDR3 length: 16 amino acids. CDR1 and CDR2 (germline): MNHEY, SMNVEV (reference sequence). The CDR3 here is CASSSSGGDGAGELFF. Written as DNA, the CDR3 is TGTGCCAGCAGTTCTAGCGGGGGAGACGGTGCCGGGGAGCTGTTTTTT.

The gene calls are TRBV7-8 and TRBJ2-6; 12 nucleotides agree with TRBD2. V lost 5 bases and J lost 0; bases outside the gene matches: 5. CDR3 size: 18 residues. Germline CDR1 and CDR2: SGHVS and FQNEAQ. The CDR3 here is CASSQGLAGSSGANVLTF. DNA of the CDR3: TGTGCCAGCAGCCAAGGACTAGCGGGAAGCTCTGGGGCCAACGTCCTGACTTTC. The whole variable domain, remainder taken from reference TRBV7-8 and TRBJ2-6, is GAGVSQSPRYKVAKRGQDVALRCDPISGHVSLFWYQQALGQGPEFLTYFQNEAQLDKSGLPSDRFFAERPEGSVSTLKIQRTQQEDSAVYLCASSQGLAGSSGANVLTFGAGSRLTVL.

The chain combines TRBV19 with TRBJ2-7; 14 bases fit TRBD2. J was trimmed by 2 bases and V by 4 bases; bases with no gene match: 4. The CDR3 has 16 amino acids. In germline, CDR1 is LNHDA, CDR2 SQIVND (reference sequence). The CDR3 reads CASSNRLAGGAYEQYF. DNA of the CDR3: TGTGCCAGTAGTAACCGACTAGCGGGAGGGGCCTACGAGCAGTACTTC.

The rearrangement links TRBV15 to TRBJ2-1, with TRBD2 matching over 11 bases. V lost 5 bases and J lost 6; bases outside the gene matches: 6. Germline V CDR1 and CDR2: LNHNV, YYDKDF (reference sequence). This CDR3 region has 15 residues. The CDR3 loop reads CATSRLAGNPNEQFF. The DNA of the CDR3 is TGTGCCACCAGCCGACTAGCGGGAAATCCCAATGAGCAGTTCTTC. The full variable domain, rest sourced from reference TRBV15 and TRBJ2-1, is DAMVIQNPRYQVTQFGKPVTLSCSQTLNHNVMYWYQQKSSQAPKLLFHYYDKDFNNEADTPDNFQSRRPNTSFCFLDIRSPGLGDTAMYLCATSRLAGNPNEQFFGPGTRLTVL.

The V call is TRBV7-9, the J call TRBJ2-7; D is uncertain. The germline gives CDR1 SEHNR, CDR2 FQNEAQ (reference sequence). The CDR3 loop spans 15 amino acids. V was pared by 1 base and J by 2 bases, with 12 bases between. CDR3 nucleotides: TGTGCCAGCAGCTTAGGTGCACTGCCACCCTACGAGCAGTACTTC. The encoded protein is CASSLGALPPYEQYF.

This chain uses TRBV27 with TRBJ2-7, with 8 bases that match TRBD2. The CDR3 has 13 amino acids. V lost 6 bases and J lost 5; bases outside the gene matches: 6. The germline V gene has CDR1 MNHEY and CDR2 SMNVEV (reference sequence). CDR3 loop: CASSPLSGDEQYF. CDR3 nucleotide sequence: TGTGCCAGCAGCCCCCTTAGCGGGGACGAGCAGTACTTC.

The chain couples TRBV12-2 to TRBJ1-4; no check of the table's D call, TRBD1, against the DNA was made. TRBV12-2 is flagged as a pseudogene. The CDR3 totals 19 residues. CDR3 sequence: CASRLSSGQGAWDEEKLFF. As DNA, the CDR3 is TGTGCAAGTCGCTTATCCAGCGGACAGGGCGCCTGGGACGAAGAAAAACTGTTTTTT.

The CDR3, as DNA: TGTGCCAGCAGCATTAACAGGGAATCTAGTCAAGAGACCCAGTACTTC. Encoded protein: CASSINRESSQETQYF. The V and J genes are TRBV28 and TRBJ2-5, with a possible D match to TRBD1 (6 bases). V gave up 6 bases and J gave up 2 bases, with 19 bases separating them. The CDR3 consists of 16 residues. Germline-derived CDR1 and CDR2 are MDHEN and SYDVKM.

V and J are TRBV6-1 and TRBJ2-1; TRBD1 is a possible D gene (6 bases). This CDR3 has 15 amino acids. Germline CDR1 and CDR2: MNHNS and SASEGT. V gave up 3 bases and J gave up 9 bases, with 18 bases separating them. CDR3 bases: TGTGCCAGCAGTGAGAGAAGGGGGTCTAACGGTGAGCAGTTCTTC. It yields the protein CASSERRGSNGEQFF.

The chain couples TRBV5-7 to TRBJ2-1, with 10 bases fitting TRBD2. TRBV5-7 is classed as an ORF, of uncertain function. V was clipped by 4 bases and J by 9 bases; unmatched bases: 10. The CDR3 length is 15 residues. The CDR3 DNA reads TGTGCCAGCAGCCTTACTAGCGGGATGTACTGTGAGCAGTTCTTC. Amino acid sequence: CASSLTSGMYCEQFF.

The J gene is TRBJ1-4, the V gene TRBV28; D is possibly TRBD1 (5 bases). Per germline, CDR1 MDHEN and CDR2 SYDVKM. V lost 6 bases to trimming and J lost 0 bases, with 11 bases between them. CDR3 length: 15 residues. The CDR3 loop is CASSRDGSTNEKLFF. The CDR3 nucleotides are TGTGCCAGCAGCAGGGACGGCTCAACTAATGAAAAACTGTTTTTT.

CDR3 sequence (DNA): TGTGCCAGCAGCTCCGAGGGGAGAGTCGAGCAGTACTTC. Its protein is CASSSEGRVEQYF. The chain joins TRBV7-9 to TRBJ2-7, with D possibly being TRBD1 or TRBD2 (5 bases each). Germline V gene sequence: CDR1 SEHNR, CDR2 FQNEAQ (reference sequence). The CDR3 consists of 13 residues. V was cut by 4 bases and J by 6 bases, with 13 bases left in between. Together with reference TRBV7-9 and TRBJ2-7, the CDR3 gives the full variable domain: DTGVSQNPRHKITKRGQNVTFRCDPISEHNRLYWYRQTLGQGPEFLTYFQNEAQLEKSRLLSDRFSAERPKGSFSTLEIQRTEQGDSAMYLCASSSEGRVEQYFGPGTRLTVT.

This chain uses TRBV10-1 with TRBJ2-3, with no clear D. Germline CDR1 WNHNN, CDR2 SYGVQD (reference sequence). This CDR3 region has 11 residues. V was clipped by 3 bases and J by 7 bases, with 5 bases between them. This CDR3 is CASSDAYTQYF. CDR3 nucleotide sequence: TGCGCCAGCAGTGATGCTTATACGCAGTATTTT.

As to this clone: Other nucleotide sequences from this sample produce the same CDR3. CDR3 loop: CASSLIGNEQFF. DNA of the CDR3: TGTGCCAGCAGTTTAATAGGTAATGAGCAGTTCTTC. The chain carries TRBV27 and TRBJ2-1; D is uncertain. V was shortened by 2 bases and J by 7 bases, with 6 bases between the two germline ends. There are 12 residues in the CDR3. CDR1 and CDR2 (germline): MNHEY, SMNVEV (reference sequence).